This TCR beta chain appears in the sequencing data of a study of siplizumab effects on memory and regulatory T cells. The study's findings and limits: Unstimulated naive T cells seemed to show more diversity than memory cells did, and they also seemed to be among the major contributors to the alloresponse. Alloreactive sequences tracing back to unstimulated CD4+ memory cells fell significantly with siplizumab. Sequences below about 10^-5 frequency were poorly captured, limiting mapping of alloreactive clones.

This CDR3 spans 14 amino acids. The germline V gene encodes CDR1 LGHNT and CDR2 FRNRAP. Trimming removed 7 bases at V and 2 bases at J, with 12 bases between. To note about this clone: Its antigen is currently unknown.

Assaying covered approximately 100,000 TCR templates per sample. The repertoire was sequenced with immunoSEQ multiplex PCR; TCRdb's copy has only in-frame clones and lacks some. This table holds some 100,000 clones, about 93% found once. Material for sequencing was non-Treg CD4+ T cells sorted from blood. The gene calls are TRBV12-5 and TRBJ1-5; maybe TRBD1 (6 bases). The TCR was taken from a human donor in good health. In nucleotides, the CDR3 is TGTGCTAGTGCTCCACAGGGAGGCAATCAGCCCCAGCATTTT. This translates into CASAPQGGNQPQHF.